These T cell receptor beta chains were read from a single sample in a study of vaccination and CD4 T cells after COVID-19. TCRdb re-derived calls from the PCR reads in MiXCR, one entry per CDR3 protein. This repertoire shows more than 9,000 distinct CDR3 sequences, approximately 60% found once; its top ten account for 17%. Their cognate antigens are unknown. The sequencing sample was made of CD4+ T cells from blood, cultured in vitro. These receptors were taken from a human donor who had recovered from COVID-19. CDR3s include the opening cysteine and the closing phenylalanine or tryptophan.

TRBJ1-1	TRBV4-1	CASSSAVPQRNTEAFF
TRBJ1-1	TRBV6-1	CASSVYRDSPTDEAFF
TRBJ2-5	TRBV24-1	CATSDRAIVGETQYF
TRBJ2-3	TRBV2	CASSAGGLAGGTDTQYF
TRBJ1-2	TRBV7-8	CASRSQGGVGYTF
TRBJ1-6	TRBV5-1	CASTRGVGINSPLHF
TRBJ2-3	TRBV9	CASSPLAQGWDTQYF
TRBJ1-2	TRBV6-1	CASQRAGPNYGYTF
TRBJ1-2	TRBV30	CAWIEGQYGYTF
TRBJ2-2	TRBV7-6	CASSRQGGGTGELFF